This TCR beta chain was captured in a study of pediatric ulcerative colitis. Overall study findings and caveats: Two rectal CDR3 clonotypes occurred in all ulcerative colitis patients.

A note on this clone: Antigen unknown.

The protocol was immunoSEQ multiplex PCR, while the TCRdb copy is restricted to in-frame clones and leaves out a portion. This table holds some 57,000 clones, 85% to 90% found once. Colonoscopy and blood draw happened at the same time. The CDR3 spans 14 residues. Germline CDR1 reads MGHRA; CDR2 reads YSYEKL. Trimming removed 1 base at V and 6 bases at J, with 12 bases between. The source is a boy younger than 18 who was a control in a study of pediatric ulcerative colitis. The chain has TRBV4-1 and TRBJ2-5, with D unresolved. The sample consisted of blood. The CDR3 nucleotides read TGCGCCAGCAGCCAAGTCACGGGTCAGAAGACCCAGTACTTC. This gives the protein CASSQVTGQKTQYF.